These 18 T cell receptor beta chains originate from one sample sequenced in a study of vaccination and CD4 T cells after COVID-19 (dated by TCRdb to 2021 to 2024). Preparation of the library involved PCR. Data came from an Illumina iSeq 100. At the Johns Hopkins FTIC core, DNA from the cultured CD4+ T cells underwent TCR sequencing with the Oncomine TCR Beta short-read assay. The public reads were quality trimmed at Q25 with fastp and then assembled into clones with MiXCR by TCRdb, keeping productive beta chains. CDR3 protein duplicates are merged, each entry listing the most common genes and DNA. The sample table shows more than 12,000 distinct CDR3 sequences, and 53% are seen once. 12% of the sample is held by the ten biggest clonotypes. The treatment or condition label corresponds to: approximately nine-day PBMC culture with coronavirus spike peptide pools or control peptides (ViraFEST assay).

Their antigen targets remain unknown. The sequencing sample was made of CD4+ T cells from blood, cultured in vitro. The receptors derive from a human donor who had recovered from COVID-19.

The chain has TRBV7-2 and TRBJ2-5, with D unresolved. The CDR3 spans 14 residues. The V end lost 2 bases, the J end lost 4 bases, and 11 bases lay between the germline ends. Germline lookup yields CDR1 SGHTA and CDR2 FQGNSA. The CDR3 region has the DNA TGTGCCAGCAGCTTAAGTGTTGGTTCAGAGACCCAGTACTTC. Its protein is CASSLSVGSETQYF. Supplemented by reference TRBV7-2 and TRBJ2-5, the full variable domain reads GAGVSQSPSNKVTEKGKDVELRCDPISGHTALYWYRQSLGQGLEFLIYFQGNSAPDKSGLPSDRFSAERTGGSVSTLTIQRTQQEDSAVYLCASSLSVGSETQYFGPGTRLLVL.

The chain carries TRBV5-4 and TRBJ2-5; 8 bases agree with TRBD1. CDR3 length: 16 residues. J was trimmed by 5 bases and V by 4 bases; bases with no gene match: 13. Germline CDR1 SGHNT, CDR2 YYREEE (reference sequence). The CDR3 reads CASSRDRGGVRETQYF. CDR3 nucleotides: TGTGCCAGCAGCCGAGACAGGGGAGGCGTGAGGGAGACCCAGTACTTC. The variable domain in full, completed from reference TRBV5-4 and TRBJ2-5, reads ETGVTQSPTHLIKTRGQQVTLRCSSQSGHNTVSWYQQALGQGPQFIFQYYREEENGRGNFPPRFSGLQFPNYSSELNVNALELDDSALYLCASSRDRGGVRETQYFGPGTRLLVL.

The CDR3 coding sequence is TGTGCCAGCAGCGGGGGGACAGGCCTGAACACTGAAGCTTTCTTT. Translated: CASSGGTGLNTEAFF. J is TRBJ1-1 and V is TRBV5-6, with 8 bases lining up with TRBD1. The CDR3 covers 15 residues. The V segment lost 4 bases and the J segment 0 bases; nucleotides outside the gene matches: 5. CDR1 and CDR2 (germline): SGHDT, YYEEEE.

This clonotype was seen only once. The chain recombines TRBV6-2 or TRBV6-3 with TRBJ2-7; TRBD1 or TRBD2 may be the D gene (5 bases each). V was shortened by 2 bases and J by 7 bases, with 24 bases between the two germline ends. The CDR3 length is 17 residues. Germline CDR1 reads MNHEY; CDR2 reads SVGEGT. CDR3 loop: CASSYDGAEDLYEEQYF. DNA for the CDR3: TGTGCCAGCAGTTACGATGGGGCGGAGGACCTCTATGAGGAGCAGTACTTC.

This clonotype has a single count. The rearrangement links TRBV6-1 to TRBJ1-5, with D unclear. Trimming stripped 6 bases from V and 0 bases from J, with 15 bases between. Looked up from germline, CDR1 is MNHNS and CDR2 is SASEGT. The length of the CDR3 is 16 residues. The CDR3 DNA follows: TGTGCCAGCAGCCCCACGAGTCGGGCTAGCAATCAGCCCCAGCATTTT. Its translation is CASSPTSRASNQPQHF.

The count of this clonotype is one. The chain uses TRBV19 and TRBJ2-2, with 11 bases that match TRBD2. This CDR3 is built from 14 residues. Per the germline V gene, CDR1 is LNHDA and CDR2 is SQIVND (reference sequence). V lost 11 bases and J lost 7; bases outside the gene matches: 9. Written as DNA, the CDR3 is TGTGCCGGCCAGACTAGCGGGACGGGCGGGGAGCTGTTTTTT. Translating it yields CAGQTSGTGGELFF.

This rearrangement joins TRBV6-1 to TRBJ2-7, with TRBD2 matching 7 bases. Germline CDR1 MNHNS, CDR2 SASEGT. The CDR3 length is 13 residues. The V gene end was trimmed by 6 bases and the J gene end by 2 bases; junction bases not matched to a gene: 4. The CDR3 region has the DNA TGTGCCAGCAGGGGGGAGGGTACCTACGAGCAGTACTTC. Amino acids: CASRGEGTYEQYF.

This clonotype has more than one count but fewer than ten. The genes are TRBV18 and TRBJ1-2; D might be TRBD1 (5 bases). This CDR3 has 13 amino acids. Germline CDR1 is KGHSH and CDR2 is LQKENI. Trimming removed 2 bases at V and 7 bases at J, with 11 bases between. CDR3 nucleotide sequence: TGTGCCAGCTCACCAGGGGCGGGAGGTGGCTACACCTTC. It translates to CASSPGAGGGYTF.

This rearrangement joins TRBV3-1 to TRBJ1-2; 9 nucleotides agree with TRBD1. This CDR3 is built from 15 residues. Per germline, CDR1 LGHDT and CDR2 YNNKEL (reference sequence). V gave up 3 bases and J gave up 0 bases; unmatched junction bases: 2. In DNA form, the CDR3 reads TGTGCCAGCAGCCACGGGGACAGGGCTAACTATGGCTACACCTTC. It translates to CASSHGDRANYGYTF.

This clonotype occurred once. V is TRBV6-1 and J is TRBJ2-7, with D maybe TRBD1 (6 bases). The CDR3 is 15 residues long. The germline gives CDR1 MNHNS, CDR2 SASEGT. Trimming removed 7 bases from V and 4 bases from J, with 20 bases in between. The CDR3 nucleotides are TGTGCCAGCATGCGTTACACCGAAGGACAGTACGAGCAGTACTTC. The encoded protein is CASMRYTEGQYEQYF.

The chain employs TRBV11-2 and TRBJ1-6; no clear D. The CDR3 extends over 16 amino acids. The germline V gene has CDR1 SGHAT and CDR2 FQNNGV. The V end was cut by 1 base, the J end by 4 bases, with 11 bases between. CDR3 sequence (DNA): TGTGCCAGCAGCTTAGGGTGGGCAGGATATAATTCACCCCTCCACTTT. Amino acid sequence: CASSLGWAGYNSPLHF.

This clonotype was counted between two and nine times. The gene calls are TRBV30 and TRBJ2-2, with D maybe TRBD1 (5 bases). The CDR3 runs to 13 residues. Trimming removed 2 bases from V and 3 bases from J, with 7 bases in between. CDR1 GTSNPN and CDR2 SVGIG come from the germline V gene (reference sequence). The CDR3 here is CAWSRQYTGELFF. Here the CDR3 DNA reads TGTGCCTGGAGTAGACAGTACACCGGGGAGCTGTTTTTT.

The chain has TRBV10-3 and TRBJ2-5, with D perhaps TRBD1 or TRBD2 (5 bases each). The length of the CDR3 is 13 residues. The ends were cut back, 11 bases at V and 1 base at J, with 14 bases in the middle. Germline V gene data show CDR1 as ENHRY and CDR2 as SYGVKD. CDR3 sequence: CAGGRGVQETQYF. The CDR3 DNA is TGTGCCGGGGGACGGGGAGTCCAAGAGACCCAGTACTTC.

This chain links TRBV20-1 with TRBJ2-5; D not resolved. CDR1 is DFQATT and CDR2 is SNEGSKA in the germline V gene (reference sequence). This CDR3 region has 15 residues. Trimming took 3 bases from V and 5 from J, leaving 19 bases between them. CDR3 sequence: CSARPGRLNTETQYF. The CDR3 region has the DNA TGCAGTGCTAGGCCCGGACGGCTGAACACGGAGACCCAGTACTTC.

The sample holds a few counts of this clonotype. This chain uses TRBV19 with TRBJ2-5; D possibly corresponds to TRBD1 (6 bases). The V gene lost 3 bases and the J gene lost 5 bases, with 10 bases spanning the gap. Germline CDR1 is LNHDA and CDR2 is SQIVND (reference sequence). The CDR3 extends over 13 amino acids. CDR3 sequence reads: CASSMRGTETQYF. The CDR3 DNA is TGTGCCAGTAGTATGAGGGGGACCGAGACCCAGTACTTC. The full variable domain, in which reference TRBV19 and TRBJ2-5 provide the parts outside the CDR3, is DGGITQSPKYLFRKEGQNVTLSCEQNLNHDAMYWYRQDPGQGLRLIYYSQIVNDFQKGDIAEGYSVSREKKESFPLTVTSAQKNPTAFYLCASSMRGTETQYFGPGTRLLVL.

V is TRBV6-1 and J is TRBJ2-7; no clear D gene. The CDR3 extends over 12 amino acids. Germline V gene sequence: CDR1 MNHNS, CDR2 SASEGT. V shed 7 bases and J shed 8 bases, with 15 bases lying between them. CDR3 sequence (DNA): TGTGCCAGCACCTCTGGGATCGGGCAGCAGTACTTC. Its translation: CASTSGIGQQYF.

The J gene is TRBJ2-5, the V gene TRBV5-1, with 8 positions matching TRBD1. The V gene's germline CDR1 is SGHRS and CDR2 YFSETQ. The V gene end was trimmed by 4 bases and the J gene end by 5 bases; junction bases not matched to a gene: 7. The CDR3 consists of 14 residues. The CDR3 nucleotides read TGCGCCAGCAGCGGGAGGACAGGGTCGGAGACCCAGTACTTC. Translating it yields CASSGRTGSETQYF.

This clonotype was counted a few times. V and J are TRBV20-1 and TRBJ1-1, with 7 positions matching TRBD1. V shed 0 bases, J shed 0 bases, and the junction held 10 bases outside the gene matches. CDR1 and CDR2 from the germline V gene are DFQATT and SNEGSKA (reference sequence). The CDR3 is 17 residues long. The CDR3 nucleotides are TGCAGTGCTAGAGATCGACAGGGTTCGGTTATGAACACTGAAGCTTTCTTT. Translating gives CSARDRQGSVMNTEAFF.